This T cell receptor (beta chain) was documented in a study of cytotoxic CD8 clonotypes in ibrutinib-treated CLL. The sequencing depth, 1 in 200,000 to 1 in 1 million T cells, was the target. The repertoire was sequenced with immunoSEQ multiplex PCR; TCRdb's copy has only in-frame clones and lacks some. Among about 140,000 clones, approximately 77% were seen once, and the ten largest hold less than 30%. Whole-study findings and limits: Ibrutinib response saw clonality rise, and progression saw it return toward baseline.

Points on this clone: What it recognizes is unknown.

Source: PBMCs, taken after 12 months of ibrutinib treatment. This TCR derives from a human donor with chronic lymphocytic leukemia.

In DNA form, the CDR3 reads TGCGCCAGCAGCATAGACAGGGGATATGGCTACACCTTC. Its translation is CASSIDRGYGYTF. This chain links TRBV5-1 with TRBJ1-2; TRBD1 matches at 8 bases. V lost 4 bases and J lost 5; bases outside the gene matches: 4. Germline V lookup: CDR1 SGHRS, CDR2 YFSETQ. This CDR3 region has 13 residues.